This T cell receptor beta chain comes out of a study of blood T cell repertoires in COVID-19 (dated by TCRdb to the early 2020s). At the level of the whole study: Recovered participants in ImmuneRACE Cohort 3 were defined as having two consecutive negative NP/OP PCR tests, clearance from a healthcare professional, or resolution of symptoms. A de-identified subject ID, COVID-19 status, age in years and sex were almost always included in the sample metadata. Samples from collaborators originated in the United States, Italy and Spain and spanned both the acute and convalescent phases of COVID-19. The prospective study material was composed of cDNA or gDNA derived from T cells, B-cell-depleted T cells, or PBMCs. The samples were drawn from two sources: the first 160 participants of the ongoing ImmuneRACE study, and fewer than 1,500 subjects contributed by 6 global collaborators. The dataset comprised deeply sampled blood TCRbeta repertoires from subjects exposed to, actively infected with, or recovered from COVID-19. Where available, HLA class I and class II types were obtained from metadata supplied by the sample provider rather than from assay-based typing. The repertoires were released in a freely available public database intended as a resource for research on the immune response to SARS-CoV-2. Study-level results and caveats: Clinical and demographic metadata were provided uncurated, with the amount varying by source and participant.

TCRbeta CDR3 regions were amplified from genomic DNA by means of the immunoSEQ Assay, a bias-controlled multiplex PCR. The original pipeline was this. The number of nucleated cells in each sample was estimated by amplification of reference gene primers within the assay. To quantify the absolute abundance of each unique TCRbeta CDR3 rearrangement, sequence reads were collapsed and filtered. For each sample, productive Simpson clonality was calculated by taking the square root of Simpson's diversity index across productive rearrangements. Held by TCRdb, this immuneACCESS table contains in-frame sequences only and omits some clones. Under half of the omission traces to an unresolved V gene where checked; the cause of the rest is unknown. For V, J and clone size, that table is used; D and trimming come from the DNA. The sample has under 150,000 clones on record, under 90% of them singletons. Clones ranked in the top ten supply more than 3% of the sample.

Deletion took 4 bases off V and 6 bases off J, with a span of 19 bases between the germline ends. From the germline V gene (reference sequence), CDR1 is SGHKS and CDR2 is YYEKEE. Its CDR3 holds 16 amino acids, cysteine through phenylalanine. Here the CDR3 DNA is all that survives: 48 bases in frame from base 1. Participants in the prospective study were aged roughly 18 to 90 years, lived in 24 United States geographic areas, and enrolled through a virtual design. Cohort assignment in the prospective study relied on participant-reported clinical history from a screening survey and a study questionnaire. In the prospective study, whole blood, serum and a nasopharyngeal or oropharyngeal swab were collected from each participant by mobile phlebotomists. Participants in the prospective study had the option to provide additional blood draws and questionnaires over a roughly 2-month period. Before DNA extraction, blood samples from the prospective study were shipped at room temperature or frozen.

This clone turned up a few times. This receptor's antigen is unknown. No per-base quality is available; no much larger clone lies one base away. The source of this sequence is a man in his forties or fifties in a cohort exposed to, infected with or recovered from COVID-19 (not recorded which). The sequenced sample consisted of PBMCs or T cells enriched from blood (not recorded which). Recombination connected TRBV5-5 to TRBJ1-4, with TRBD1 as a weak D call on 6 bases. The DNA reads as follows: TGTGCCAGCAGCCCGGACCCAGGGGATTTTTATGAAAAACTGTTTTTT. This yields the protein CASSPDPGDFYEKLFF.